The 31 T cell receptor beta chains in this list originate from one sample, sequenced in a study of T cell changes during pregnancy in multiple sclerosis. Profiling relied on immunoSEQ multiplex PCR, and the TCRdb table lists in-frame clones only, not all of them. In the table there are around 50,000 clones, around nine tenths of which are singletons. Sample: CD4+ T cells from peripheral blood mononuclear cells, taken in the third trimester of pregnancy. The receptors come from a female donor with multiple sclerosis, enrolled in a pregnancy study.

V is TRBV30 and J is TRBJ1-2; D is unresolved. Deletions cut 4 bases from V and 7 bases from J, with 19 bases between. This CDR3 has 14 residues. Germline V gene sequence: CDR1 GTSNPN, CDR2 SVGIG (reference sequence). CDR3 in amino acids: CAWTGLLVYRGYTF. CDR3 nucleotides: TGTGCCTGGACAGGTTTACTTGTGTATCGTGGCTACACCTTC. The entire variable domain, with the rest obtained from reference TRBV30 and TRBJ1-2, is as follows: SQTIHQWPATLVQPVGSPLSLECTVEGTSNPNLYWYRQAAGRGLQLLFYSVGIGQISSEVPQNLSASRPQDRQFILSSKKLLLSDSGFYLCAWTGLLVYRGYTFGSGTRLTVV.

The CDR3 is CASSIRQGETQYF. Here the CDR3 DNA reads TGTGCCAGTAGTATCCGTCAGGGAGAGACCCAGTACTTC. The chain couples TRBV19 to TRBJ2-5, with D perhaps TRBD1 (5 bases). Between the trimmed V and J ends, which lost 3 bases and 4 bases, there was a span of 9 bases. Germline V CDR1 and CDR2: LNHDA, SQIVND (reference sequence). The CDR3 runs to 13 residues.

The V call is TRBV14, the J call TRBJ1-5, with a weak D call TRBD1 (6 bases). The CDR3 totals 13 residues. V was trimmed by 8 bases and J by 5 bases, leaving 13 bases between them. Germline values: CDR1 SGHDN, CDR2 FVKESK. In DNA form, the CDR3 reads TGTGCCAGCGCGCCAGGGGTTGATCAGCCCCAGCATTTT. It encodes CASAPGVDQPQHF. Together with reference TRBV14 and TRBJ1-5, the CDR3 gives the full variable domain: EAGVTQFPSHSVIEKGQTVTLRCDPISGHDNLYWYRRVMGKEIKFLLHFVKESKQDESGMPNNRFLAERTGGTYSTLKVQPAELEDSGVYFCASAPGVDQPQHFGDGTRLSIL.

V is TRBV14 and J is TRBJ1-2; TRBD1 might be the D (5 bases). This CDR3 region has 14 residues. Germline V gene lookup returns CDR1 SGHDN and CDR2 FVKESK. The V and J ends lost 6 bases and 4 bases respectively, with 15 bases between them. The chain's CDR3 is CASSRSTTVYGYTF. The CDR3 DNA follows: TGTGCCAGCAGTCGATCGACGACAGTCTATGGCTACACCTTC.

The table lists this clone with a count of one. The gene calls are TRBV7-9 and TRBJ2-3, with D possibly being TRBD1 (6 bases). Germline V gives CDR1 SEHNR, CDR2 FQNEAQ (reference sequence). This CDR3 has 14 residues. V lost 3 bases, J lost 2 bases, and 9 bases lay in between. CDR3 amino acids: CASSFAGATDTQYF. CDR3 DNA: TGTGCCAGCAGCTTCGCAGGGGCCACAGATACGCAGTATTTT.

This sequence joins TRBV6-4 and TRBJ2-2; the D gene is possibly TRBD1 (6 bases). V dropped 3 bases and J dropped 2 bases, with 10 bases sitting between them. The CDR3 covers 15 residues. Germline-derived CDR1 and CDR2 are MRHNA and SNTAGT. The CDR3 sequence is CASSEGAENTGELFF. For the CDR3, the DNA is TGTGCCAGCAGTGAGGGGGCCGAAAACACCGGGGAGCTGTTTTTT.

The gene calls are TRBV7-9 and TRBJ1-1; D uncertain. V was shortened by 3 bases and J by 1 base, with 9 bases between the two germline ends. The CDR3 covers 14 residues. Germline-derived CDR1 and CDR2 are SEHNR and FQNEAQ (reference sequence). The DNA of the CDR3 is TGTGCCAGCAGCTTCCCGGTTTCGAACACTGAAGCTTTCTTT. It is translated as CASSFPVSNTEAFF.

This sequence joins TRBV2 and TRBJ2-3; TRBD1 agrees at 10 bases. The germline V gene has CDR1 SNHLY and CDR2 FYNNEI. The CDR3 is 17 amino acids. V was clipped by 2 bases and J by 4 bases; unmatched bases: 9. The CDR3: CASSELTGGEGADTQYF. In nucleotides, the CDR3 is TGTGCCAGCAGTGAACTGACAGGGGGCGAAGGAGCAGATACGCAGTATTTT.

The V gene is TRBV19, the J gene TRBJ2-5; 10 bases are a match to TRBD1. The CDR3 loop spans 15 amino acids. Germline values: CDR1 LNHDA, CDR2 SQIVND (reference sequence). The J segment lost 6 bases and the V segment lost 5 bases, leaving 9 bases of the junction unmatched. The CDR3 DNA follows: TGTGCCAGTAGTGGACGGGGACAGGGGAGAAAGACCCAGTACTTC. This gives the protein CASSGRGQGRKTQYF.

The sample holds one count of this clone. CDR3: CASSFKGLEKLFF. The DNA for the CDR3 is TGTGCCAGCAGTTTCAAGGGACTTGAAAAACTGTTTTTT. The gene calls are TRBV27 and TRBJ1-4; TRBD1 is a possible D gene (5 bases). Germline CDR1 is MNHEY and CDR2 is SMNVEV (reference sequence). This CDR3 is built from 13 residues. Between the trimmed V and J ends, which lost 3 bases and 7 bases, there was a span of 9 bases.

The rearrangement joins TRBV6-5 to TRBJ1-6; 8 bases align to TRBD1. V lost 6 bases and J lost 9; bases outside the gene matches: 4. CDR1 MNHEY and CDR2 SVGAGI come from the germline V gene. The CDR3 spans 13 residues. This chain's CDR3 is CASRWGQVSPLHF. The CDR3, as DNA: TGTGCCAGCAGATGGGGACAGGTTTCACCCCTCCACTTT.

CDR3 loop: CATSRGRGGSDTQYF. CDR3 nucleotide sequence: TGTGCCACCAGCAGAGGGCGGGGGGGATCAGATACGCAGTATTTT. The rearrangement links TRBV15 to TRBJ2-3, with 9 bases aligning to TRBD2. V lost 1 base to trimming and J lost 4 bases; unmatched junction nucleotides: 3. From germline, CDR1 is LNHNV and CDR2 YYDKDF (reference sequence). The length of the CDR3 is 15 residues.

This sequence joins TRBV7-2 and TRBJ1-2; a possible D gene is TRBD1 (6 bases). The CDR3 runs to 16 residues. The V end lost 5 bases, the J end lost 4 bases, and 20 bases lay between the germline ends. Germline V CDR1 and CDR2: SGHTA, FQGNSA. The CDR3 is CASSHRQDPVLYGYTF. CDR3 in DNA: TGTGCCAGCAGCCACAGACAGGACCCAGTCCTCTATGGCTACACCTTC.

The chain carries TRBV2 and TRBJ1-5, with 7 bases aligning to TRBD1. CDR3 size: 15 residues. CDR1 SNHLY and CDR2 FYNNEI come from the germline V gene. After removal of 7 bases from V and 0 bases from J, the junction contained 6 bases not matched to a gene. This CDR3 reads CASTPDRRSNQPQHF. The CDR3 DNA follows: TGTGCCAGCACCCCGGACAGGCGTAGCAATCAGCCCCAGCATTTT.

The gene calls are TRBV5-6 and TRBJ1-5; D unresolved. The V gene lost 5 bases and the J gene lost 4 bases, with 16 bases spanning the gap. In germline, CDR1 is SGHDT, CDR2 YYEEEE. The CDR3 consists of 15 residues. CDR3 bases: TGTGCCAGCAGATCGACTAGAAGGGCAAATCAGCCCCAGCATTTT. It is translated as CASRSTRRANQPQHF.

The CDR3 loop is CASSLAGTIYF. CDR3 DNA sequence: TGTGCCAGCAGCTTAGCCGGCACCATATATTTT. The chain employs TRBV7-9 and TRBJ1-3; D is ambiguous. Germline V gene sequence: CDR1 SEHNR, CDR2 FQNEAQ (reference sequence). V lost 0 bases and J lost 9, with 3 bases in between. This CDR3 has 11 residues. Variable domain in full (rest from reference TRBV7-9 and TRBJ1-3): DTGVSQNPRHKITKRGQNVTFRCDPISEHNRLYWYRQTLGQGPEFLTYFQNEAQLEKSRLLSDRFSAERPKGSFSTLEIQRTEQGDSAMYLCASSLAGTIYFGEGSWLTVV.

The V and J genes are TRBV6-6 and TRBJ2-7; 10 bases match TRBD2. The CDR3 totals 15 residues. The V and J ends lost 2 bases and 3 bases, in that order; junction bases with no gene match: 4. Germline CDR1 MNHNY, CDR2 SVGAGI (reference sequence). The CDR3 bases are TGTGCCAGCAGTTACGATAGCGGGGGGATCTACGAGCAGTACTTC. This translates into CASSYDSGGIYEQYF.

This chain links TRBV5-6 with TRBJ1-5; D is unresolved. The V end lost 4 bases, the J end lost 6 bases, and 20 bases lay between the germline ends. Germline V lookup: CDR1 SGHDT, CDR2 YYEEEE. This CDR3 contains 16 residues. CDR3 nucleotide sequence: TGTGCCAGCAGCCTAATGGGTGGGCAAGGAATTCAGCCCCAGCATTTT. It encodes CASSLMGGQGIQPQHF.

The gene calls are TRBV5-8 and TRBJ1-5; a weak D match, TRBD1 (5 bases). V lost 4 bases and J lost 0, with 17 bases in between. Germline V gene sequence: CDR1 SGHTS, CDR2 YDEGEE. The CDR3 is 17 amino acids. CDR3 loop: CASSLARRVYSNQPQHF. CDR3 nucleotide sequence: TGTGCCAGCAGCCTCGCTCGCAGGGTGTATAGCAATCAGCCCCAGCATTTT.

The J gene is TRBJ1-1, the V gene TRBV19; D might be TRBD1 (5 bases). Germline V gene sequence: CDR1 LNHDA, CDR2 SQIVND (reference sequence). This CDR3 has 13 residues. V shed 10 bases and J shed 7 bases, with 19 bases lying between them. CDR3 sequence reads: CATRARAGIEAFF. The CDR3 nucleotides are TGTGCCACCCGCGCCCGGGCAGGGATTGAAGCTTTCTTT.

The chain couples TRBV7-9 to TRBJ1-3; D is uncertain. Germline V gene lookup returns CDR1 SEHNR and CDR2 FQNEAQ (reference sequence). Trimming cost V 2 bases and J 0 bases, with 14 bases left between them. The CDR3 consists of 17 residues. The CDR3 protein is CASSLIGRKPSGNTIYF. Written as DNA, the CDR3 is TGTGCCAGCAGCTTAATTGGCAGAAAACCCTCTGGAAACACCATATATTTT.

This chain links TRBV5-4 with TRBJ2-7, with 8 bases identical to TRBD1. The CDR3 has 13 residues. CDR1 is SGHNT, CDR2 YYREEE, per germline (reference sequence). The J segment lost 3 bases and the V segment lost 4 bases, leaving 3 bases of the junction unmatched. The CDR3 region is CASSLQGGYEQYF. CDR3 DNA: TGTGCCAGCAGCCTACAGGGGGGCTACGAGCAGTACTTC. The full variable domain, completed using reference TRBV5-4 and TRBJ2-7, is ETGVTQSPTHLIKTRGQQVTLRCSSQSGHNTVSWYQQALGQGPQFIFQYYREEENGRGNFPPRFSGLQFPNYSSELNVNALELDDSALYLCASSLQGGYEQYFGPGTRLTVT.

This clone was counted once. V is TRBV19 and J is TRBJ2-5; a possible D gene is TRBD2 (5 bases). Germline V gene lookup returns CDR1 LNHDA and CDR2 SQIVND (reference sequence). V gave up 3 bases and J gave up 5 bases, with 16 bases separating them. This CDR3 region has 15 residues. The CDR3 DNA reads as TGTGCCAGTAGTATTAACCTAGGAAGAGGGGAGACCCAGTACTTC. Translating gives CASSINLGRGETQYF.

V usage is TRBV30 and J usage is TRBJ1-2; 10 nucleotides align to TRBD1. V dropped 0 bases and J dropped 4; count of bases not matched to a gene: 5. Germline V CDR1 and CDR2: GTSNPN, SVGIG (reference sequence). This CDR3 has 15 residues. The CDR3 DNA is TGTGCCTGGAGTGTACAGACAGGGGGCACCTATGGCTACACCTTC. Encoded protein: CAWSVQTGGTYGYTF.

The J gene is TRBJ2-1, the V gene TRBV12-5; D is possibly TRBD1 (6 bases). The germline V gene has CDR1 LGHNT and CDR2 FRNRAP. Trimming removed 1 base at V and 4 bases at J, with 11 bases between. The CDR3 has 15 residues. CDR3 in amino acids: CASGLGQALYNEQFF. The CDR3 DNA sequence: TGTGCTAGTGGTTTGGGACAGGCACTATACAATGAGCAGTTCTTC.

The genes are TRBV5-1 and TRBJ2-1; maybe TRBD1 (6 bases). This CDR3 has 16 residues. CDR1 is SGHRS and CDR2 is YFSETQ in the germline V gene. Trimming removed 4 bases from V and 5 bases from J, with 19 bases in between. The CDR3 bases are TGCGCCAGCAGCAGAGGACAGCGGTTCATGCACAATGAGCAGTTCTTC. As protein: CASSRGQRFMHNEQFF.

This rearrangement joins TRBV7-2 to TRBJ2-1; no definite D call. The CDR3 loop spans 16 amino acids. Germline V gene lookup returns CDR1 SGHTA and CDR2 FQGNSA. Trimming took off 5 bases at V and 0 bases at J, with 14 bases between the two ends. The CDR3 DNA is TGTGCCAGCAGCCGTACAGCTCTTCGCTCCTACAATGAGCAGTTCTTC. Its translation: CASSRTALRSYNEQFF.

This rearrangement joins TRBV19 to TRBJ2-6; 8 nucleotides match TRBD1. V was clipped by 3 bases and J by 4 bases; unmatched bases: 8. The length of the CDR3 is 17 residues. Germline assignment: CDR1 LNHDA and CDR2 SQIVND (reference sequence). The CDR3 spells CASSMQGAISGANVLTF. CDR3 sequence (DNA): TGTGCCAGTAGTATGCAGGGGGCGATCTCCGGGGCCAACGTCCTGACTTTC. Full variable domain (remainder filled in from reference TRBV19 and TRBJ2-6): DGGITQSPKYLFRKEGQNVTLSCEQNLNHDAMYWYRQDPGQGLRLIYYSQIVNDFQKGDIAEGYSVSREKKESFPLTVTSAQKNPTAFYLCASSMQGAISGANVLTFGAGSRLTVL.

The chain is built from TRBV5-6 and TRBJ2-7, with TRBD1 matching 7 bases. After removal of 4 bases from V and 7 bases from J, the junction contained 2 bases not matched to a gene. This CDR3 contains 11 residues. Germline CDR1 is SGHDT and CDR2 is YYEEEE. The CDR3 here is CASSEGQEQYF. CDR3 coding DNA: TGTGCCAGCAGCGAGGGACAGGAGCAGTACTTC.

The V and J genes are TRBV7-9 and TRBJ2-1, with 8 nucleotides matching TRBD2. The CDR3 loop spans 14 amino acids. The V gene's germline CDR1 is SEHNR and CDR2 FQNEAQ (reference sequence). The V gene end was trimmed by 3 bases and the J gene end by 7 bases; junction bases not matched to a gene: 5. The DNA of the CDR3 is TGTGCCAGCAGCTTCCCCGGGGGGGGGAATGAGCAGTTCTTC. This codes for CASSFPGGGNEQFF.

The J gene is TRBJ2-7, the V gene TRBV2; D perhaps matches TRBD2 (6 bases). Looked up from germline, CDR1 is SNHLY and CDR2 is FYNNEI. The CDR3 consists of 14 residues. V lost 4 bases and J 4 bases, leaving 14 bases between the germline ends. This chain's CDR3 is CASSGDSRGYEQYF. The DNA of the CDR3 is TGTGCCAGCAGTGGGGACTCCCGCGGGTACGAGCAGTACTTC.